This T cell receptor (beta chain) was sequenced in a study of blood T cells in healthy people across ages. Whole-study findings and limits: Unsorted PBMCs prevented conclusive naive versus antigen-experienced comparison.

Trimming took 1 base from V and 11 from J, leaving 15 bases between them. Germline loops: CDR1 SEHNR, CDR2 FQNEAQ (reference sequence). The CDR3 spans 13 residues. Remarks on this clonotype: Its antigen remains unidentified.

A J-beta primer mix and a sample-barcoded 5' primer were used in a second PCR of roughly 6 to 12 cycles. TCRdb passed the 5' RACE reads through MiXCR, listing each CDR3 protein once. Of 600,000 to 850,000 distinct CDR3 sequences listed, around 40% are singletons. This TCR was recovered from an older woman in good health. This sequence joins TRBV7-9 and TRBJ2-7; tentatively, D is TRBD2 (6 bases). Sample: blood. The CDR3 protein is CASSLEGGQNEYF. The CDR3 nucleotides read TGTGCCAGCAGCTTAGAGGGAGGACAAAACGAGTACTTC.